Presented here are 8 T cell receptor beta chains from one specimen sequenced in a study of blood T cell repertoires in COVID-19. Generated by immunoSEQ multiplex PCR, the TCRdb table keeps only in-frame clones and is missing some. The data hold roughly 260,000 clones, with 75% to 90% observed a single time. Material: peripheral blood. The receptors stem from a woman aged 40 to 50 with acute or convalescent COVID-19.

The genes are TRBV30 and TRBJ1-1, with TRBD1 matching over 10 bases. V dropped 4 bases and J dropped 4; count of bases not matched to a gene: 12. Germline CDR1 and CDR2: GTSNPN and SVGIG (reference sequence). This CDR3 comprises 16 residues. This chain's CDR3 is CAWKRGQGLVVTEAFF. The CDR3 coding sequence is TGTGCCTGGAAACGGGGACAGGGGTTGGTTGTCACTGAAGCTTTCTTT.

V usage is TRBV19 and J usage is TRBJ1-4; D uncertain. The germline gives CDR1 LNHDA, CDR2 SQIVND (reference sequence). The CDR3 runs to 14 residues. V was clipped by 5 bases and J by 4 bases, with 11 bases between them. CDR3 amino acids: CASSSRRLNEKLFF. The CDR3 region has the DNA TGTGCCAGTAGTTCCCGGAGGCTTAATGAAAAACTGTTTTTT.

CDR3 bases: TGTGCCAGCAGCTTGTCAGGGGGGACGGGGGAGCAGTACGTC. Amino acid sequence: CASSLSGGTGEQYV. V gene TRBV5-5 combines with J gene TRBJ2-7, with D possibly matching TRBD1 (7 bases). This CDR3 is 14 amino acids long. Trimming took off 1 base at V and 7 bases at J, with 15 bases between the two ends. Germline V CDR1 and CDR2: SGHKS, YYEKEE (reference sequence).

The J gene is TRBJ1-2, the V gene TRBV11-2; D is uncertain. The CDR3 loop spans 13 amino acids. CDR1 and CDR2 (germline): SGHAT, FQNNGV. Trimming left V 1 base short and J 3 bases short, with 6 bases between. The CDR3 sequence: CASSLAPDYGYTF. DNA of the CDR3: TGTGCCAGCAGCTTAGCCCCCGACTATGGCTACACCTTC.

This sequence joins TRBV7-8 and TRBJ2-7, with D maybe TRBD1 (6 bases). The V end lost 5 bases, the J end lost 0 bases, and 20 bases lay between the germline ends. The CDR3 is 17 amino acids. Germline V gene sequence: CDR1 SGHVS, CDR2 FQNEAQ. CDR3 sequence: CASSKGLQPRGSYEQYV. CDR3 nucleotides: TGTGCCAGCAGCAAAGGTCTACAACCCAGGGGCTCCTACGAGCAGTACGTC.

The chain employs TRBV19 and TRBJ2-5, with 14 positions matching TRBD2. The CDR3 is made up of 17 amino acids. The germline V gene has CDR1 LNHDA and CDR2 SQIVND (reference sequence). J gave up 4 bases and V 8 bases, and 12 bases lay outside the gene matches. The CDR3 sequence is CASSGLAGGKETETQYF. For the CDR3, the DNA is TGTGCCAGTTCCGGACTAGCGGGGGGTAAAGAAACAGAGACCCAGTACTTC.

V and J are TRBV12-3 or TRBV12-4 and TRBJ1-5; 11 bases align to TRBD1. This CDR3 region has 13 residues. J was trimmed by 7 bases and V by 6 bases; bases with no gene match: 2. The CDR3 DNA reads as TGTGCCAGCAGGGGGACAGGGGGGCAGCCCCAGCATTTT. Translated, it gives CASRGTGGQPQHF.

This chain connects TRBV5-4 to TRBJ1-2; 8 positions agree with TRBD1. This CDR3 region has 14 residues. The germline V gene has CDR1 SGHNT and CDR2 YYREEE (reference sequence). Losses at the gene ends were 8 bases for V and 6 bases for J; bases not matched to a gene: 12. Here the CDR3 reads CASETADRVNGYTF. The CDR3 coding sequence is TGTGCCAGTGAGACTGCGGACAGGGTAAATGGCTACACCTTC. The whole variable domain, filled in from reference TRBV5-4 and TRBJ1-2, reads ETGVTQSPTHLIKTRGQQVTLRCSSQSGHNTVSWYQQALGQGPQFIFQYYREEENGRGNFPPRFSGLQFPNYSSELNVNALELDDSALYLCASETADRVNGYTFGSGTRLTVV.